The source of this T cell receptor (beta chain) is a study of OX40 agonist ivuxolimab in advanced cancers. Study-level background: An agonistic anti-OX40 (CD134) antibody, ivuxolimab, was used to treat the patients.

Patients had blood sampled at baseline and again on cycle 4 day 1 and cycle 7 day 1. The method was immunoSEQ multiplex PCR; TCRdb's version includes in-frame clones alone and lacks a portion of them. Of tens of thousands of clones listed, around nine tenths are singletons. Trimming removed 0 bases from V and 2 bases from J; junction bases left unmatched: 7. The germline gives CDR1 SGHTA, CDR2 FQGNSA. This CDR3 region has 16 residues. The origin of this receptor is an adult with an advanced solid tumor such as melanoma, head and neck, liver or kidney cancer. Sequenced here: CD4+ or CD8+ T cells sorted from blood, sampled in a trial of the OX40 agonist ivuxolimab. The chain uses TRBV7-2 and TRBJ2-7; 7 positions match TRBD2. The chain's CDR3 is CASSLAGRGKAYEQYF. DNA of the CDR3: TGTGCCAGCAGCTTAGCGGGGAGGGGAAAAGCCTACGAGCAGTACTTC.